This T cell receptor beta chain was captured in a study of blood T cell repertoires in COVID-19. As for the study in general: From the United States, Italy and Spain came samples of acute and convalescent COVID-19.

In the source study's methods: Scientists estimated how many nucleated cells there were by amplifying reference gene primers. Assay: immunoSEQ multiplex PCR; the TCRdb copy retains only in-frame clones and omits some. The V and J calls and clone size were taken over from that table, and D and trimming were inferred from the DNA. The table has over 450,000 clones, approximately 89% seen once. This CDR3 is 15 amino acids long. Germline V gives CDR1 LNHDA, CDR2 SQIVND (reference sequence). Germline trimming cut 7 bases from V and 4 bases from J; bases unmatched to any gene: 6. The sequence came from a man younger than 30 with COVID-19, enrolled during active disease. The sample taken for sequencing was peripheral blood. The chain is built from TRBV19 and TRBJ2-1; TRBD2 aligns across 11 bases. The CDR3 DNA reads TGTGCCAGTACCGTAGCGGGAGGGACTTACAATGAGCAGTTCTTC. Residues: CASTVAGGTYNEQFF.